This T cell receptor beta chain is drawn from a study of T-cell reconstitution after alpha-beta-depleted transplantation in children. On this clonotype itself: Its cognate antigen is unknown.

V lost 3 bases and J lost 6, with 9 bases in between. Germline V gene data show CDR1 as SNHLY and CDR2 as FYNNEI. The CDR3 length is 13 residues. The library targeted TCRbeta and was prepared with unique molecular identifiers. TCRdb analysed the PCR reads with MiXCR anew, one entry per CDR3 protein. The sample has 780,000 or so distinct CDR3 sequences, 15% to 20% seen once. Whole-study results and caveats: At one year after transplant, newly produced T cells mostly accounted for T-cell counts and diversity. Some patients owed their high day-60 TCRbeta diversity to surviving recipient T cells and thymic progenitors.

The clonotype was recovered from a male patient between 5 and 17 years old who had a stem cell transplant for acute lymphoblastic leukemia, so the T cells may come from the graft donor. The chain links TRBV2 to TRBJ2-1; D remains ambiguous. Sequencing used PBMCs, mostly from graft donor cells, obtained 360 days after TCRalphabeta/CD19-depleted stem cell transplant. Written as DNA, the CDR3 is TGTGCCAGCAGTGATGACGTGGGCAATGAGCAGTTCTTC. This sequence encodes CASSDDVGNEQFF.